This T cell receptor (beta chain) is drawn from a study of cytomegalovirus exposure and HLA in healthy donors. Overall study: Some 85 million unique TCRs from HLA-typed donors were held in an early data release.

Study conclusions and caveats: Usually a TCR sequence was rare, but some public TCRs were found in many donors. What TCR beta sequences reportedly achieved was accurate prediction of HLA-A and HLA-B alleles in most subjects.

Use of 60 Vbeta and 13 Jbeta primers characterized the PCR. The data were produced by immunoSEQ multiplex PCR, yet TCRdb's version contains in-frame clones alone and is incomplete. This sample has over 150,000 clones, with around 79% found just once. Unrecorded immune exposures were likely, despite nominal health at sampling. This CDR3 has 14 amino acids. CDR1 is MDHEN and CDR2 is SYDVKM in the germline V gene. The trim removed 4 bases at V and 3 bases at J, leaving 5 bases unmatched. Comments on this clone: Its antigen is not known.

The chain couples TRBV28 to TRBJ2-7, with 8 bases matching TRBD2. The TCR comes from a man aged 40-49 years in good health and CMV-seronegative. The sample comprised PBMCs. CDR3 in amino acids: CASSSPGTSYEQYF. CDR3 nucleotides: TGTGCCAGCAGTTCTCCCGGGACTAGCTACGAGCAGTACTTC.